This T cell receptor (beta chain) was sequenced for a study of cytomegalovirus exposure and HLA in healthy donors. Per germline, CDR1 LNHDA and CDR2 SQIVND (reference sequence). The CDR3 length is 16 residues. Trimming shortened V by 3 bases and J by 2 bases, and 14 bases separated the two germline ends. Study outcomes and limitations: According to reports, the classifier identified cytomegalovirus status with high specificity and sensitivity. A later analysis revealed that TCR association rates differed between HLA loci, peaking at DRB1 and bottoming out at HLA-C.

Healthy bone marrow donors supplied every sample. Concerning this clone: The antigen is undetermined.

The PCR had 60 Vbeta and 13 Jbeta primers. Clones were sequenced by immunoSEQ multiplex PCR, and TCRdb holds only the in-frame ones, with some missing. Altogether just over 150,000 clones are present, around four fifths being singletons, with the ten largest covering more than 1.1%. The rearrangement uses TRBV19 and TRBJ1-3; D gene uncertain. This sequence originates from a woman under 40 in good health and CMV-seronegative. The material sequenced was PBMCs. The CDR3 protein is CASSIPGGPPGNTIYF. The CDR3 coding sequence is TGTGCCAGTAGTATCCCGGGCGGGCCACCTGGAAACACCATATATTTT.